The 31 T cell receptor beta chains in this list originate from one sample, sequenced in a study of STAT3 mutations in large granular lymphocyte leukemia. No antigen has been assigned to these receptors. Sequenced by immunoSEQ multiplex PCR; TCRdb stores in-frame clones only, minus some. Seen here are 30,000 to 35,000 clones, over 60% observed once, and the top ten hold over 25%. Findings and caveats of the study: Every T-LGLL patient had at least one immunodominant TCRbeta clonotype.

Material: peripheral blood mononuclear cells. These TCRs come from a woman aged 50 to 65 with T-cell large granular lymphocyte leukemia. Some clones in this sample may be carry-over from other donors' samples.

The rearrangement joins TRBV15 to TRBJ1-2; 11 bases are a match to TRBD1. The junction had 13 bases not matched to a gene; V was cut back by 0 bases and J by 7 bases. This CDR3 has 18 amino acids. CDR1 and CDR2 (germline): LNHNV, YYDKDF (reference sequence). The CDR3 here is CATSRDLRVGQGAAGYTF. CDR3 nucleotide sequence: TGTGCCACCAGCAGAGATCTTCGGGTAGGACAGGGGGCGGCTGGCTACACCTTC.

The genes are TRBV28 and TRBJ1-5; D possibly corresponds to TRBD1 (6 bases). The CDR3 sequence is 16 residues long. Between the trimmed V and J ends, which lost 3 bases and 6 bases, there was a span of 18 bases. Germline V gene data show CDR1 as MDHEN and CDR2 as SYDVKM. This CDR3 is CASSLTLEGGGQPQHF. The CDR3, as DNA: TGTGCCAGCAGTTTGACACTTGAGGGGGGCGGTCAGCCCCAGCATTTT.

The chain has TRBV29-1 and TRBJ1-2; D perhaps matches TRBD1 (6 bases). Germline V gene lookup returns CDR1 SQVTM and CDR2 ANQGSEA. There are 15 residues in the CDR3. V was clipped by 4 bases and J by 8 bases, with 23 bases between them. The CDR3 spells CSVAPQLQGREGYTF. In DNA, the CDR3 is TGCAGCGTTGCCCCCCAGCTACAGGGTAGGGAAGGCTACACCTTC.

The rearrangement links TRBV28 to TRBJ2-7, with TRBD2 matching 13 bases. The CDR3 totals 15 residues. Germline V gene lookup returns CDR1 MDHEN and CDR2 SYDVKM. V shed 6 bases and J 7 bases; nucleotides not matched to a gene: 9. The CDR3 protein is CASRYRTSGSGEQYF. CDR3 DNA sequence: TGTGCCAGCAGGTACCGGACTAGCGGGAGTGGGGAGCAGTACTTC.

The V gene is TRBV10-3, the J gene TRBJ2-1; TRBD2 matches 7 bases. V gave up 7 bases and J gave up 5 bases; unmatched junction bases: 8. This CDR3 spans 14 amino acids. The V gene's germline CDR1 is ENHRY and CDR2 SYGVKD. The CDR3 DNA reads TGTGCCATCATGAGGCAACTAGCGAACAATGAGCAGTTCTTC. It is translated as CAIMRQLANNEQFF.

V usage is TRBV18 and J usage is TRBJ1-2, with a weak D call TRBD1 (6 bases). V lost 2 bases to trimming and J lost 5 bases, with 18 bases between them. Per germline, CDR1 KGHSH and CDR2 LQKENI. The CDR3 contains 16 residues. The CDR3, as DNA: TGTGCCAGCTCACCAGATTACAGAGGGGGAGATTATGGCTACACCTTC. Its protein product is CASSPDYRGGDYGYTF.

The chain links TRBV28 to TRBJ2-7, with D unresolved. This CDR3 spans 13 amino acids. Germline V gives CDR1 MDHEN, CDR2 SYDVKM. Trimming cost V 4 bases and J 6 bases, with 13 bases left between them. For the CDR3, the DNA is TGTGCCAGCAGTTCTGGTCTCCCTCTCGAGCAGTACTTC. This translates into CASSSGLPLEQYF. The variable domain in full, completed from reference TRBV28 and TRBJ2-7, reads DVKVTQSSRYLVKRTGEKVFLECVQDMDHENMFWYRQDPGLGLRLIYFSYDVKMKEKGDIPEGYSVSREKKERFSLILESASTNQTSMYLCASSSGLPLEQYFGPGTRLTVT.

This chain uses TRBV12-5 with TRBJ2-7; 10 bases line up with TRBD2. Looked up from germline, CDR1 is LGHNT and CDR2 is FRNRAP. The CDR3 runs to 21 residues. The trim removed 2 bases at V and 5 bases at J, leaving 24 bases unmatched. The CDR3 DNA sequence: TGTGCTAGTGGTTTGATGTTGAGCAGGGCTAGCGGGAGTACCGGGCCGGACGAGCAGTACTTC. It encodes CASGLMLSRASGSTGPDEQYF.

V and J are TRBV4-1 and TRBJ2-5, with 10 bases aligning to TRBD1. Germline values: CDR1 MGHRA, CDR2 YSYEKL. The CDR3 spans 14 residues. The V segment lost 1 base and the J segment 5 bases; nucleotides outside the gene matches: 1. The CDR3 sequence: CASSQADRGETQYF. CDR3 DNA: TGCGCCAGCAGCCAAGCGGACAGGGGGGAGACCCAGTACTTC.

The V gene is TRBV5-1, the J gene TRBJ2-3; D ambiguous. The V end lost 4 bases, the J end lost 6 bases, and 12 bases lay between the germline ends. Looked up from germline, CDR1 is SGHRS and CDR2 is YFSETQ. This CDR3 has 13 residues. The CDR3 DNA reads TGCGCCAGCAGCCTTGGTGTGATCGATACGCAGTATTTT. It specifies CASSLGVIDTQYF.

The genes are TRBV27 and TRBJ1-5; D may be TRBD1 (5 bases). Per the germline V gene, CDR1 is MNHEY and CDR2 is SMNVEV (reference sequence). The CDR3 runs 15 residues. With 1 base removed from V and 1 base from J, the gap between germline ends came to 8 bases. CDR3 DNA sequence: TGTGCCAGCAGTTTATGGGGGAAGAGCAATCAGCCCCAGCATTTT. As protein: CASSLWGKSNQPQHF.

The CDR3 sequence: CASSLDTRAGELFF. The CDR3 DNA reads as TGTGCCAGCAGCTTGGACACTCGGGCCGGGGAGCTGTTTTTT. The chain couples TRBV7-9 to TRBJ2-2, with TRBD1 as a possible D gene (5 bases). This CDR3 is 14 amino acids long. With 3 bases removed from V and 6 bases from J, the gap between germline ends came to 11 bases. From germline, CDR1 is SEHNR and CDR2 FQNEAQ (reference sequence).

The chain recombines TRBV4-3 with TRBJ1-5; 7 nucleotides line up with TRBD1. The J segment lost 9 bases and the V segment lost 0 bases, leaving 2 bases of the junction unmatched. The germline V gene encodes CDR1 LGHNA and CDR2 YSLEER. The CDR3 is 13 amino acids. The CDR3 here is CASSQESGGPQHF. CDR3 sequence (DNA): TGCGCCAGCAGCCAAGAATCAGGGGGGCCCCAGCATTTT.

V gene TRBV2 combines with J gene TRBJ2-7; D is possibly TRBD1 or TRBD2 (6 bases each). Trimming took off 6 bases at V and 5 bases at J, with 14 bases between the two ends. The CDR3 loop spans 13 amino acids. CDR1 and CDR2 (germline): SNHLY, FYNNEI. CDR3 in DNA: TGTGCCAGCAGGGCGGGACAATTCGACGAGCAGTACTTC. This codes for CASRAGQFDEQYF.

The chain recombines TRBV30 with TRBJ1-2, with TRBD1 identical over 8 bases. The germline V gene has CDR1 GTSNPN and CDR2 SVGIG (reference sequence). CDR3 size: 13 residues. With 4 bases clipped from V and 7 bases from J, the junction kept 8 bases outside the gene matches. CDR3 sequence (DNA): TGTGCCTGGAAAGGACCAGGGGGCAGTGGCTACACCTTC. It yields the protein CAWKGPGGSGYTF.

The chain joins TRBV19 to TRBJ2-1; no reliable D call. Germline CDR1 LNHDA, CDR2 SQIVND (reference sequence). CDR3 length equals 16 residues. The ends were cut back, 3 bases at V and 0 bases at J, with 12 bases in the middle. CDR3 nucleotides: TGTGCCAGTAGTATCGTTGGGGTCAGCTCCTACAATGAGCAGTTCTTC. Its translation is CASSIVGVSSYNEQFF. Full variable domain (remainder filled in from reference TRBV19 and TRBJ2-1): DGGITQSPKYLFRKEGQNVTLSCEQNLNHDAMYWYRQDPGQGLRLIYYSQIVNDFQKGDIAEGYSVSREKKESFPLTVTSAQKNPTAFYLCASSIVGVSSYNEQFFGPGTRLTVL.

V and J are TRBV7-9 and TRBJ2-3; D unclear. The V gene lost 1 base and the J gene lost 0 bases, with 8 bases spanning the gap. The CDR3 totals 15 residues. From germline, CDR1 is SEHNR and CDR2 FQNEAQ (reference sequence). The chain's CDR3 is CASSLGQVSTDTQYF. The CDR3 coding sequence is TGTGCCAGCAGCTTAGGTCAGGTTAGCACAGATACGCAGTATTTT. Using reference TRBV7-9 and TRBJ2-3 for the parts outside the CDR3, the full variable domain is DTGVSQNPRHKITKRGQNVTFRCDPISEHNRLYWYRQTLGQGPEFLTYFQNEAQLEKSRLLSDRFSAERPKGSFSTLEIQRTEQGDSAMYLCASSLGQVSTDTQYFGPGTRLTVL.

This sequence joins TRBV28 and TRBJ1-5; D gene ambiguous. V gave up 5 bases and J gave up 5 bases, with 7 bases separating them. The CDR3 is made up of 12 amino acids. Germline-derived CDR1 and CDR2 are MDHEN and SYDVKM. The chain's CDR3 is CASSPYDQPQHF. DNA of the CDR3: TGTGCCAGCAGTCCTTACGATCAGCCCCAGCATTTT.

There are a few counts of this clone. The chain uses TRBV5-3 and TRBJ1-5; 10 positions agree with TRBD1. TRBV5-3 is treated as an ORF (open reading frame) with a function not yet certain. This CDR3 is built from 16 residues. The J segment lost 7 bases and the V segment lost 3 bases, leaving 10 bases of the junction unmatched. The CDR3 bases are TGTGCCAGAAGCTCGGTTCGGGGACAGGGGCGACAGCCCCAGCATTTT. It encodes CARSSVRGQGRQPQHF.

The V and J genes are TRBV6-5 and TRBJ1-1; 9 bases map to TRBD1. CDR1 and CDR2 from the germline V gene are MNHEY and SVGAGI. J was trimmed by 1 base and V by 6 bases; bases with no gene match: 6. The CDR3 contains 15 residues. The CDR3 is CASRPDRGSNTEAFF. CDR3 bases: TGTGCCAGCAGGCCGGACAGGGGCTCGAACACTGAAGCTTTCTTT.

The rearrangement joins TRBV18 to TRBJ1-2; TRBD1 matches 11 bases. Germline V gene sequence: CDR1 KGHSH, CDR2 LQKENI. The CDR3 is 16 residues long. The J segment lost 5 bases and the V segment lost 3 bases, leaving 8 bases of the junction unmatched. In nucleotides, the CDR3 is TGTGCCAGCTCACCGGGACAGGGGGTCCAACCTTATGGCTACACCTTC. Translating gives CASSPGQGVQPYGYTF.

The gene calls are TRBV6-6 and TRBJ1-3; possibly TRBD1 for D (6 bases). Trimming left V 6 bases short and J 0 bases short, with 15 bases between. CDR3 length equals 16 residues. CDR1 and CDR2 (germline): MNHNY, SVGAGI (reference sequence). Here the CDR3 DNA reads TGTGCCAGCAGCTACAGGGTAGTAGACTCTGGAAACACCATATATTTT. Translated: CASSYRVVDSGNTIYF.

This clone was found a few times. CDR3 amino acids: CASSLTSLDYGYTF. Written as DNA, the CDR3 is TGTGCCAGCAGCTTGACTTCCTTGGACTATGGCTACACCTTC. J is TRBJ1-2 and V is TRBV7-2; D gene unclear. Germline V CDR1 and CDR2: SGHTA, FQGNSA. The CDR3 is made up of 14 amino acids. The germline V and J ends were trimmed by 3 bases and 3 bases, with 11 bases remaining between them.

This clone is medium-sized within its sample. This chain joins TRBV28 and TRBJ1-2; D unclear. Germline V CDR1 and CDR2: MDHEN, SYDVKM. The CDR3 is 13 amino acids. The V end lost 4 bases, the J end lost 4 bases, and 10 bases lay between the germline ends. CDR3 amino acids: CASSSARSYGYTF. The DNA of the CDR3 is TGTGCCAGCAGTTCTGCTCGGAGCTATGGCTACACCTTC.

The chain has TRBV2 and TRBJ1-1; 8 bases line up with TRBD1. With V trimmed by 7 bases and J by 5 bases, 9 bases remained unmatched. CDR3 length: 14 amino acids. Germline CDR1 is SNHLY and CDR2 is FYNNEI. For the CDR3, the DNA is TGTGCCAGCATGTACGACAGGGGATTTACTGAAGCTTTCTTT. This translates into CASMYDRGFTEAFF.

The chain is built from TRBV4-1 and TRBJ2-7; maybe TRBD1 (5 bases). The CDR3 length is 15 residues. Trimming took 0 bases from V and 2 from J, leaving 11 bases between them. Germline CDR1 is MGHRA and CDR2 is YSYEKL. DNA of the CDR3: TGCGCCAGCAGCCAAGATCTCTCAGGGCCCTACGAGCAGTACTTC. This sequence encodes CASSQDLSGPYEQYF.

The chain joins TRBV14 to TRBJ1-1, with no clear D. The ends were cut back, 0 bases at V and 2 bases at J, with 7 bases in the middle. The CDR3 is 14 residues long. Germline V gene sequence: CDR1 SGHDN, CDR2 FVKESK. CDR3 coding DNA: TGTGCCAGCAGCCAAGATTCAGCTAACACTGAAGCTTTCTTT. This sequence encodes CASSQDSANTEAFF.

Judged by abundance, this clone is medium-sized. This chain links TRBV7-2 with TRBJ2-7; 10 nucleotides align to TRBD1. Per germline, CDR1 SGHTA and CDR2 FQGNSA. After removal of 5 bases from V and 4 bases from J, the junction contained 5 bases not matched to a gene. CDR3 length: 14 amino acids. This chain's CDR3 is CASSTRTGGYEQYF. The DNA for the CDR3 is TGTGCCAGCAGCACACGGACAGGGGGTTACGAGCAGTACTTC.

The V call is TRBV18, the J call TRBJ2-3, with 10 nucleotides matching TRBD2. This CDR3 contains 16 residues. Germline V CDR1 and CDR2: KGHSH, LQKENI. Trimming took 5 bases from V and 2 from J; bases not matched to a gene: 7. The DNA of the CDR3 is TGTGCCAGCTCAGCCCTTCTAGCGGGGGTCACAGATACGCAGTATTTT. This encodes CASSALLAGVTDTQYF.

V and J are TRBV7-9 and TRBJ2-7, with D perhaps matching TRBD1 or TRBD2 (6 bases each). The CDR3 runs to 16 residues. The V gene lost 0 bases and the J gene lost 5 bases, with 17 bases spanning the gap. CDR1 and CDR2 (germline): SEHNR, FQNEAQ (reference sequence). The CDR3 sequence is CASSLALGGARDEQYF. The CDR3, as DNA: TGTGCCAGCAGCTTAGCGTTGGGGGGCGCGCGGGACGAGCAGTACTTC.

Concerning this clone: This sample includes further DNA sequences coding for the same CDR3. The CDR3 sequence: CASSRTDNQPQHF. The CDR3 nucleotides are TGTGCCAGCTCACGGACGGATAATCAGCCCCAGCATTTT. J is TRBJ1-5 and V is TRBV18; D gene uncertain. The CDR3 extends over 13 amino acids. Trimming shortened V by 4 bases and J by 4 bases, and 8 bases separated the two germline ends. Per the germline V gene, CDR1 is KGHSH and CDR2 is LQKENI.